This TCR beta chain was captured in a study of T cells in localized non-small cell lung cancer. Trimming removed 5 bases from V and 0 bases from J; junction bases left unmatched: 4. The CDR3 is 14 residues long. Germline CDR1 and CDR2: GTSNPN and SVGIG (reference sequence). Only in-frame clones appear in the TCRdb table, and some are missing; sequencing was by immunoSEQ multiplex PCR. This repertoire shows 1,500 or so clones, 36% found once; its top ten account for 7% to 9%. This specimen was normal lung tissue next to the tumor, taken before any cancer treatment. The sequence was collected from a woman aged 35 to 75 with stage I squamous cell lung carcinoma. The V and J genes are TRBV30 and TRBJ1-1; the match to TRBD1 covers 9 bases. In DNA form, the CDR3 reads TGTGCCTGGTCGGGACAGGGCTTGAACACTGAAGCTTTCTTT. Its translation is CAWSGQGLNTEAFF.